This T cell receptor (beta chain) was captured in a study of cytomegalovirus exposure and HLA in healthy donors. The germline V gene encodes CDR1 LNHDA and CDR2 SQIVND (reference sequence). The CDR3 is 14 residues long. With V trimmed by 4 bases and J by 0 bases, 2 bases remained unmatched. In the PCR, 60 Vbeta and 13 Jbeta primers were used. Using immunoSEQ multiplex PCR, the repertoire was profiled, and TCRdb retains in-frame clones only, with some absent. This sample yields about 170,000 clones, of which roughly 80% are seen a single time; less than 2.5% belongs to the top ten. The receptor was isolated from a male donor in good health and CMV-seronegative. The specimen was PBMCs. The chain uses TRBV19 and TRBJ1-2, with 7 bases aligning to TRBD1. CDR3 residues: CASSRGGANYGYTF. Here the CDR3 DNA reads TGTGCCAGTAGTAGAGGGGGCGCTAACTATGGCTACACCTTC.